A selection of T cell receptor beta chains follows, all from one sample in a study of control samples from healthy donors and cancer patients. Here immunoSEQ multiplex PCR was the method, and the copy in TCRdb shows in-frame clones only, minus some. The sample contains about 160,000 clones, roughly 94% of which appear only once. The sample comprised PBMCs. The receptors stem from a man aged 60 to 69 with colorectal cancer. Each CDR3 is given with its conserved first and last residue. Each record gives: CDR3 DNA, CDR3 protein, V gene, D gene, clone size, J gene. The D gene is left open where the match is weak. The size of a clone is reported for some rows only, either as once, few or many, or as a class for expanded clones.

CDR3nt: TGTGCCAGCAGTGTGGACCGAAGCTCCTACGAGCAGTACTTC
CDR3aa: CASSVDRSSYEQYF
v_gene: TRBV27
d_gene: .
abundance: .
j_gene: TRBJ2-7

CDR3nt: TGCGCCACCAGACAGGGACCTGGCCACGAGCAGTACTTC
CDR3aa: CATRQGPGHEQYF
v_gene: TRBV10-2
d_gene: TRBD1
abundance: .
j_gene: TRBJ2-7

CDR3nt: TGTGCCAGCAAACTAGCGGCCTCCTACGAGCAGTACTTC
CDR3aa: CASKLAASYEQYF
v_gene: TRBV3-1/TRBV3-2
d_gene: TRBD2
abundance: .
j_gene: TRBJ2-7

CDR3nt: TGTGCCAGCAGCTTAGGGTCGACAGGGGCCGGTGAAAAACTGTTTTTT
CDR3aa: CASSLGSTGAGEKLFF
v_gene: TRBV7-9
d_gene: TRBD1
abundance: .
j_gene: TRBJ1-4

CDR3nt: TGTGCCAGCAGTGTTTCAGGGCGGGTCAACACCGGGGAGCTGTTTTTT
CDR3aa: CASSVSGRVNTGELFF
v_gene: TRBV25-1
d_gene: .
abundance: few
j_gene: TRBJ2-2

CDR3nt: TGTGCCAGCAGTTACTCGTTACCAGGGAGGGAAAAACTGTTTTTT
CDR3aa: CASSYSLPGREKLFF
v_gene: TRBV6-5
d_gene: .
abundance: .
j_gene: TRBJ1-4

CDR3nt: TGTGCCAGCAGCTTTCAGGGAAGAGATACGCAGTATTTT
CDR3aa: CASSFQGRDTQYF
v_gene: TRBV7-2
d_gene: .
abundance: .
j_gene: TRBJ2-3

CDR3nt: TGTGCCAGCAGCCAAACGGCGGGATTTAACTATGGCTACACCTTC
CDR3aa: CASSQTAGFNYGYTF
v_gene: TRBV3-1/TRBV3-2
d_gene: .
abundance: .
j_gene: TRBJ1-2

CDR3nt: TGTGCCAGCAGCTTCGGGGAAATAGGGGAGCAGTTCTTC
CDR3aa: CASSFGEIGEQFF
v_gene: TRBV5-4
d_gene: .
abundance: .
j_gene: TRBJ2-1

CDR3nt: TGTGCCAGCAGTGACGAGTCCAGGGCCACCGGGGAGCTGTTTTTT
CDR3aa: CASSDESRATGELFF
v_gene: TRBV6-4
d_gene: .
abundance: once
j_gene: TRBJ2-2

CDR3nt: TGTGCCAGCAGCTTGCTTATCGGGAACCCCACAGATACGCAGTATTTT
CDR3aa: CASSLLIGNPTDTQYF
v_gene: TRBV5-5
d_gene: .
abundance: once
j_gene: TRBJ2-3

CDR3nt: TGTGCCAGCAGCTCTCGGGCTCCAAGCTCCTACGAGCAGTACTTC
CDR3aa: CASSSRAPSSYEQYF
v_gene: TRBV7-2
d_gene: .
abundance: .
j_gene: TRBJ2-7

CDR3nt: TGCGCCAGCAGCTCGGGACAGGGACTTGGAGAGACCCAGTACTTC
CDR3aa: CASSSGQGLGETQYF
v_gene: TRBV5-1
d_gene: TRBD1
abundance: .
j_gene: TRBJ2-5

CDR3nt: TGTGCCAGCAGCTTAACTCAGGGATGGGCGGGCGGCTACACCTTC
CDR3aa: CASSLTQGWAGGYTF
v_gene: TRBV7-2
d_gene: .
abundance: .
j_gene: TRBJ1-2

CDR3nt: TGCGCCAGCAGCTTGGAGGCTGTTGGGAATGAGCAGTTCTTC
CDR3aa: CASSLEAVGNEQFF
v_gene: TRBV5-1
d_gene: .
abundance: .
j_gene: TRBJ2-1

CDR3nt: TGTGCCAGCAGTTACTCGGAGAGGGCTGAAGCTTTCTTT
CDR3aa: CASSYSERAEAFF
v_gene: TRBV6-5
d_gene: .
abundance: .
j_gene: TRBJ1-1

CDR3nt: TGTGCCAGCAGTTACTCGTCGATAAGCCCCTACGAGCAGTACTTC
CDR3aa: CASSYSSISPYEQYF
v_gene: TRBV6-5
d_gene: .
abundance: .
j_gene: TRBJ2-7

CDR3nt: TGCGCCAGCAGACAGACGTCCTACGAGCAGTACTTC
CDR3aa: CASRQTSYEQYF
v_gene: TRBV5-1
d_gene: .
abundance: .
j_gene: TRBJ2-7

CDR3nt: TGTGCCTGGTCGACAACTTCAGATACGCAGTATTTT
CDR3aa: CAWSTTSDTQYF
v_gene: TRBV30
d_gene: .
abundance: .
j_gene: TRBJ2-3

CDR3nt: TGCAGCGTTGAAGGGGGGGACGGCTACACCTTC
CDR3aa: CSVEGGDGYTF
v_gene: TRBV29-1
d_gene: .
abundance: .
j_gene: TRBJ1-2

CDR3nt: TGTGCCAGCTCAAACAGCTTAGATGGCTACACCTTC
CDR3aa: CASSNSLDGYTF
v_gene: TRBV18
d_gene: .
abundance: .
j_gene: TRBJ1-2

CDR3nt: TGTGCCAGCAGCTCCAGGGGTGGTACCGGGGAGCTGTTTTTT
CDR3aa: CASSSRGGTGELFF
v_gene: TRBV7-2
d_gene: .
abundance: once
j_gene: TRBJ2-2

CDR3nt: TGTGCCAGCAGCTTAGAGAGACAGGGGTACAATGAGCAGTTCTTC
CDR3aa: CASSLERQGYNEQFF
v_gene: TRBV11-2
d_gene: TRBD1
abundance: .
j_gene: TRBJ2-1

CDR3nt: TGTGCCAGTAGTATAAGCGGGGGTGGCTACACCTTC
CDR3aa: CASSISGGGYTF
v_gene: TRBV19
d_gene: .
abundance: once
j_gene: TRBJ1-2

CDR3nt: TGTGCCAGCTCGCGAGGAACGGGGGGAAACACCATATATTTT
CDR3aa: CASSRGTGGNTIYF
v_gene: TRBV28
d_gene: .
abundance: .
j_gene: TRBJ1-3

CDR3nt: TGTGCCAGCAGCCTCGGAGGGGTATATGGCTACACCTTC
CDR3aa: CASSLGGVYGYTF
v_gene: TRBV9
d_gene: .
abundance: .
j_gene: TRBJ1-2

CDR3nt: TGTGCCAGCAGTGAAAGGACAGGGCATAATTCACCCCTCCACTTT
CDR3aa: CASSERTGHNSPLHF
v_gene: TRBV2
d_gene: TRBD1
abundance: .
j_gene: TRBJ1-6

CDR3nt: TGTGCCAGTAGTATAGGGCGGGGTTCTTCCTACGAGCAGTACTTC
CDR3aa: CASSIGRGSSYEQYF
v_gene: TRBV19
d_gene: .
abundance: .
j_gene: TRBJ2-7

CDR3nt: TGTGCCAGCTCACCACCGAATTCACCCCTCCACTTT
CDR3aa: CASSPPNSPLHF
v_gene: TRBV18
d_gene: .
abundance: .
j_gene: TRBJ1-6

CDR3nt: TGTGCCAGCAGCTCAGGGGCACTAGCGGGGGACACAGATACGCAGTATTTT
CDR3aa: CASSSGALAGDTDTQYF
v_gene: TRBV7-9
d_gene: TRBD2
abundance: .
j_gene: TRBJ2-3

CDR3nt: TGTGCCAGCAGGCCCGGGACAGGGTTTCCAAACATTCAGTACTTC
CDR3aa: CASRPGTGFPNIQYF
v_gene: TRBV28
d_gene: TRBD1
abundance: .
j_gene: TRBJ2-4

CDR3nt: TGTGCCAGCAGCTTGGATTTTACAGGGGCCAACGTCCTGACTTTC
CDR3aa: CASSLDFTGANVLTF
v_gene: TRBV5-4
d_gene: .
abundance: .
j_gene: TRBJ2-6

CDR3nt: TGTGCCAGCAGCCCGATGAAGACAGGGTTCAATTCTGGCTACACCTTC
CDR3aa: CASSPMKTGFNSGYTF
v_gene: TRBV5-8
d_gene: TRBD1
abundance: .
j_gene: TRBJ1-2

CDR3nt: TGCAGCGTTGTGCTCGGGAACTATGGCTACACCTTC
CDR3aa: CSVVLGNYGYTF
v_gene: TRBV29-1
d_gene: .
abundance: .
j_gene: TRBJ1-2

CDR3nt: TGTGCCAGCAGCTTACAGGGACTTGAGCAGTTCTTC
CDR3aa: CASSLQGLEQFF
v_gene: TRBV7-2
d_gene: .
abundance: .
j_gene: TRBJ2-1

CDR3nt: TGTGCCAGCACCACAACAGGGAACTATGGCTACACCTTC
CDR3aa: CASTTTGNYGYTF
v_gene: TRBV27
d_gene: .
abundance: .
j_gene: TRBJ1-2

CDR3nt: TGTGCCAGTACAGGGGTTTGGAACACTGAAGCTTTCTTT
CDR3aa: CASTGVWNTEAFF
v_gene: TRBV19
d_gene: .
abundance: .
j_gene: TRBJ1-1

CDR3nt: TGTGCCACCAGTGATGCCCCCAGGGGCAGGGATGGCTACACCTTC
CDR3aa: CATSDAPRGRDGYTF
v_gene: TRBV24-1
d_gene: .
abundance: .
j_gene: TRBJ1-2

CDR3nt: TGTGCCAGCAGCGTAGGCAGGGGGGCTTACAATGAGCAGTTCTTC
CDR3aa: CASSVGRGAYNEQFF
v_gene: TRBV9
d_gene: .
abundance: .
j_gene: TRBJ2-1

CDR3nt: TGCGCCAGCAGCTTGGGGAGCGGGCGAACCTCCTACAATGAGCAGTTCTTC
CDR3aa: CASSLGSGRTSYNEQFF
v_gene: TRBV5-1
d_gene: .
abundance: once
j_gene: TRBJ2-1